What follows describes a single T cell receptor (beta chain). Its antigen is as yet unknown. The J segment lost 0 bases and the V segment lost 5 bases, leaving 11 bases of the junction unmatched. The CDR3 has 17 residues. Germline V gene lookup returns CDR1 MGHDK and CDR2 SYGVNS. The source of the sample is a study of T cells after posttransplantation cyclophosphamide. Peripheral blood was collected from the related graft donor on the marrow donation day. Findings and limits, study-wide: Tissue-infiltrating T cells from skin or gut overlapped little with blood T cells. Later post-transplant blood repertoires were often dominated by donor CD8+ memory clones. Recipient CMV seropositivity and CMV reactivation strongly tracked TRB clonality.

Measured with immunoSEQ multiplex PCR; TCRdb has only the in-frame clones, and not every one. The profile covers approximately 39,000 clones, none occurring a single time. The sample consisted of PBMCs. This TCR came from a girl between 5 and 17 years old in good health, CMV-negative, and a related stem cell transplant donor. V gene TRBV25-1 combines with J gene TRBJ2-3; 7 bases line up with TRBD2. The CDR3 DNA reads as TGTGCCAGCAGTCGAAAGGCCGGGGGGACTAGCACAGATACGCAGTATTTT. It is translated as CASSRKAGGTSTDTQYF.